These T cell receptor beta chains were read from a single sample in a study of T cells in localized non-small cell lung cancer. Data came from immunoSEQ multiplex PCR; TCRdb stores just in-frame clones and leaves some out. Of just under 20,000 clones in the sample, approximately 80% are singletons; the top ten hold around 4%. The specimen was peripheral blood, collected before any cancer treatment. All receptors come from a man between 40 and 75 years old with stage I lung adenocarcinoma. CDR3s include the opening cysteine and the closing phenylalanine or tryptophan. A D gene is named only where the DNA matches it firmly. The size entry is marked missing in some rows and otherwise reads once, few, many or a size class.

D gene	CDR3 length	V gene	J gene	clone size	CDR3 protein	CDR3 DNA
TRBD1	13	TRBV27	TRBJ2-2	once	CASSLQGPGELFF	TGTGCCAGCAGTCTACAGGGGCCCGGGGAGCTGTTTTTT
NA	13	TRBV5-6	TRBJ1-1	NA	CASSSDLNTEAFF	TGTGCCAGCAGCTCCGACCTGAACACTGAAGCTTTCTTT
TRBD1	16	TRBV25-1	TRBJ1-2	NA	CASSEVTPQGAYCYTF	TGTGCCAGCAGTGAAGTTACCCCGCAGGGGGCATATTGCTACACCTTC
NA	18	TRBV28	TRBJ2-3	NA	CASSSLVRTASSTDTQYF	TGTGCCAGCAGTTCCCTGGTGAGGACGGCCAGTAGCACAGATACGCAGTATTTT
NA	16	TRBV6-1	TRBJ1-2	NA	CASSEDQGPLGSGYTF	TGTGCCAGCAGTGAAGACCAGGGGCCCCTGGGATCGGGCTACACCTTC
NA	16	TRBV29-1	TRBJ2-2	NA	CSVESWGGRATGELFF	TGCAGCGTTGAAAGTTGGGGGGGGCGGGCCACCGGGGAGCTGTTTTTT
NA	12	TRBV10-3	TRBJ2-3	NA	CAISQSTDTQYF	TGTGCCATCAGTCAAAGCACAGATACGCAGTATTTT
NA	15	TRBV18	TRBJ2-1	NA	CASSPWGASYNEQFF	TGTGCCAGCTCACCATGGGGGGCCTCCTACAATGAGCAGTTCTTC
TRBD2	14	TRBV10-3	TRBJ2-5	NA	CATSQRGAQETQYF	TGTGCCACCTCTCAGCGGGGGGCCCAAGAGACCCAGTACTTC
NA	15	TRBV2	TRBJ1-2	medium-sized	CASSRQSQQFDGYTF	TGTGCCAGCAGTCGACAGTCCCAGCAATTTGATGGCTACACCTTC
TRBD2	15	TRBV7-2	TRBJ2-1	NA	CASSLAASGGFEQFF	TGTGCCAGCAGCTTAGCAGCGAGCGGGGGATTTGAGCAGTTCTTC
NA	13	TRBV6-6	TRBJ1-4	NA	CASREGLGEKLFF	TGTGCCAGCCGAGAGGGGTTAGGGGAAAAACTGTTTTTT
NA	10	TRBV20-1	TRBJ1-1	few	CSPAGTEAFF	TGCAGTCCGGCAGGGACTGAAGCTTTCTTT
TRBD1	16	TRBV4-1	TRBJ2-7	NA	CASSQRVEGAGWEQYF	TGCGCCAGCAGCCAACGAGTTGAGGGGGCAGGATGGGAGCAGTACTTC
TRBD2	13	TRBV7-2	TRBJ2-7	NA	CASSSDSGSKQYF	TGTGCCAGCAGCTCAGATAGCGGGAGTAAGCAGTACTTC
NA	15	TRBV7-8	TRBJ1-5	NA	CASSPGSRTNQPQHF	TGTGCCAGCAGCCCCGGGTCGAGGACAAATCAGCCCCAGCATTTT
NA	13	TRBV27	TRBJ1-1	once	CASSLQGRSEAFF	TGTGCCAGCAGTTTGCAGGGCCGATCCGAAGCTTTCTTT
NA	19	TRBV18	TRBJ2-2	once	CASSFRQVGVAENTGELFF	TGTGCCAGCTCATTTCGACAGGTCGGTGTAGCGGAGAACACCGGGGAGCTGTTTTTT
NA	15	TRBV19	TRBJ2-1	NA	CASSFRWGNYNEQFF	TGTGCCAGTAGTTTCCGGTGGGGGAACTACAATGAGCAGTTCTTC
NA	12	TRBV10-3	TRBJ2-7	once	CAISDGRGEQYF	TGTGCCATCAGTGATGGCCGAGGGGAGCAGTACTTC
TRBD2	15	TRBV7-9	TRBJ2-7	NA	CASSPLAGGSYEQYF	TGTGCCAGCAGCCCTTTAGCGGGAGGCTCCTACGAGCAGTACTTC
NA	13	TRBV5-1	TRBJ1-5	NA	CASSPGSNQPQHF	TGCGCCAGCAGCCCAGGTAGCAATCAGCCCCAGCATTTT
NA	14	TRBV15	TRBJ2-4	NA	CATSRAGHLDIQYF	TGTGCCACCAGCAGAGCGGGCCATCTGGACATTCAGTACTTC
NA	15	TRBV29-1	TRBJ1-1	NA	CSVVLMAVERTEAFF	TGCAGCGTTGTTTTGATGGCAGTTGAGAGAACTGAAGCTTTCTTT
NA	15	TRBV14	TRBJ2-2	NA	CASSQVGWDTGELFF	TGTGCCAGCAGCCAAGTGGGCTGGGACACCGGGGAGCTGTTTTTT
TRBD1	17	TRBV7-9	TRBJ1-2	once	CASSSWTGKPRWEGYTF	TGTGCCAGCAGCTCCTGGACAGGAAAACCACGATGGGAAGGCTACACCTTC
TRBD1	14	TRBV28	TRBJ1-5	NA	CASRGQGANQPQHF	TGTGCCAGCAGAGGACAGGGGGCGAATCAGCCCCAGCATTTT
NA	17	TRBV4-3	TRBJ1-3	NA	CASSRLLQVYSGNTIYF	TGCGCCAGCAGCCGCCTCCTGCAGGTCTACTCTGGAAACACCATATATTTT
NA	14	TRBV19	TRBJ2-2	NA	CASSIQGRTGELFF	TGTGCCAGTAGTATACAGGGAAGGACCGGGGAGCTGTTTTTT
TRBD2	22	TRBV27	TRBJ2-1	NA	CASSPLVPGLAGGPFSYNEQFF	TGTGCCAGCAGTCCCCTTGTCCCGGGACTAGCGGGAGGACCCTTCTCCTACAATGAGCAGTTCTTC
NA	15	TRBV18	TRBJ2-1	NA	CASSPAGSSSNEQFF	TGTGCCAGCTCACCCGCGGGTAGTTCATCCAATGAGCAGTTCTTC
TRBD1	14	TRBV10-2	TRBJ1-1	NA	CASSDGTGFIEAFF	TGCGCCAGCAGTGACGGGACAGGGTTTATTGAAGCTTTCTTT
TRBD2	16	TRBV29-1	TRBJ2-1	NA	CSVEGTSGIGGDEQFF	TGCAGCGTTGAAGGGACTAGCGGAATCGGGGGGGATGAGCAGTTCTTC
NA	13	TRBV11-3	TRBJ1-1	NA	CASSATKNTEAFF	TGTGCCAGCAGCGCGACAAAGAACACTGAAGCTTTCTTT